This entry is about one TCR beta chain. Trimming removed 5 bases from V and 9 bases from J; junction bases left unmatched: 2. CDR3 length: 13 residues. Germline assignment: CDR1 MNHEY and CDR2 SMNVEV (reference sequence). The data originate from a study of cytomegalovirus exposure and HLA in healthy donors. PCR amplification relied on 60 Vbeta primers (plus 13 Jbeta primers). The data were produced by immunoSEQ multiplex PCR, yet TCRdb's version contains in-frame clones alone and is incomplete. The sample contains 110,000 or so clones, roughly three quarters of which appear only once. The chain carries TRBV27 and TRBJ1-6, with 9 bases that match TRBD1. This receptor was identified in a man in his fifties in good health and CMV-seropositive. The sequenced material came from PBMCs. This chain's CDR3 is CASSGQGISPLHF. The CDR3 coding sequence is TGTGCCAGCAGTGGACAGGGGATTTCACCCCTCCACTTT.